This TCR beta chain was profiled in a study of CD8 T cells in ankylosing spondylitis. Overall study results and limits: The clones that were linked to disease were reported to be significantly enriched in matched synovial fluid samples from ankylosing spondylitis patients. Blood of patients with ankylosing spondylitis appeared to be characterized by a TCR beta motif of roughly eight highly homologous variants. CD8+ disease-linked clones were present at relatively low frequencies in blood.

The CDR3 covers 14 residues. V was clipped by 6 bases and J by 2 bases, with 11 bases between them. This clonotype was seen a handful of times. What it recognizes is unknown. Each TCR beta library was made by quantitative 5'-RACE that incorporated molecular barcodes. Using its own MiXCR run on the 5' RACE reads, TCRdb lists one record per CDR3 protein. The sample records under 130,000 distinct CDR3 sequences, about 24% being singletons. Input material: synovial fluid, either unsorted or a sorted T cell fraction (not recorded which). V and J are TRBV12-3 or TRBV12-4 and TRBJ1-3; no firm D call. This receptor was identified in a male donor with ankylosing spondylitis. CDR3 region: CASRRAGAGNTIYF. The CDR3 nucleotides are TGTGCCAGCAGACGCGCTGGGGCTGGAAACACCATATATTTT.